The present entry profiles one T cell receptor (beta chain) with its context. Its antigen remains unknown. The repertoire was sequenced with immunoSEQ multiplex PCR; TCRdb's copy has only in-frame clones and lacks some. The repertoire holds roughly 330,000 clones, with roughly 90% as singletons. The data were taken from a study of cytomegalovirus exposure and HLA in healthy donors. Study-level results: Researchers counted around 160 TCR beta chains as cytomegalovirus-associated.

The CDR3 consists of 15 residues. Trimming took off 3 bases at V and 6 bases at J, with 14 bases between the two ends. Per germline, CDR1 LNHNV and CDR2 YYDKDF (reference sequence). Sequencing was done on a sample of PBMCs. J is TRBJ2-2 and V is TRBV15; D uncertain. This clonotype was obtained from a woman aged 25-40 years in good health and CMV-seropositive. The CDR3 protein is CATSSAPLFPGELFF. Written as DNA, the CDR3 is TGTGCCACCAGCAGTGCACCTCTGTTCCCCGGGGAGCTGTTTTTT.